This T cell receptor beta chain was found in a study of T cell responses to AZD1222 COVID-19 vaccine. The study's findings and limits: Among those given AZD1222, only five to seven were seropositive at baseline.

As to this clone: No antigen is known for it.

Method: immunoSEQ multiplex PCR; TCRdb's copy keeps in-frame clones and lacks some. The repertoire has about 170,000 clones, 85% to 95% of them found once; the top ten carry roughly 3.8%. With 0 bases removed from V and 4 bases from J, the gap between germline ends came to 8 bases. This CDR3 has 13 amino acids. Germline assignment: CDR1 SGHRS and CDR2 YFSETQ. The specimen was peripheral blood, collected on day 0 of AZD1222 vaccination. This chain links TRBV5-1 with TRBJ2-7; D call uncertain. The clonotype comes from an adult in good health. CDR3 nucleotide sequence: TGCGCCAGCAGCTTGGACCAGACATACGAGCAGTACTTC. It is translated as CASSLDQTYEQYF.